A single T cell receptor (beta chain) is shown here with its context. The antigen is unknown. After removal of 5 bases from V and 4 bases from J, the junction contained 8 bases not matched to a gene. The CDR3 has 14 residues. Germline CDR1 is KGHSH and CDR2 is LQKENI. The entry originates in a study of cytomegalovirus exposure and HLA in healthy donors. Overall study results and limits: TCR beta sequences reportedly predicted the HLA-A and HLA-B alleles of most subjects accurately.

The study ran its PCR with 60 Vbeta and 13 Jbeta primers. The table came from immunoSEQ multiplex PCR; TCRdb's copy has only in-frame clones and leaves some out. This table holds tens of thousands of clones. The sample comprised PBMCs. This sequence originates from a male donor in good health and CMV-seronegative. This chain uses TRBV18 with TRBJ2-7; TRBD1 aligns across 7 bases. The CDR3 spells CASSESHRGYEQYF. CDR3 bases: TGTGCCAGCTCAGAGTCACACAGGGGATACGAGCAGTACTTC.